This is a list of T cell receptor beta chains from one sample in a study of blood T cell repertoires in COVID-19. This table comes from immunoSEQ multiplex PCR, and its TCRdb copy is limited to in-frame clones, with some not included. The repertoire holds 45,000 to 55,000 clones, approximately 88% seen once, with about 3% in the top ten. The sample comprised peripheral blood. The receptor source for this set is a human donor in a cohort sampled during active COVID-19. Each CDR3 is given with its conserved first and last residue. The order of the fields is J gene, V gene, clone size, D gene, CDR3 length, CDR3 protein, CDR3 DNA. A D gene is named only where the DNA matches it firmly. Not all rows give a size; the values are once, few, many and, for expanded clones, a class.

TRBJ1-5 | TRBV15 | . | . | 16 | CATSSLSQAGNQPQHF | TGTGCCACCAGCAGCCTCTCTCAAGCGGGCAATCAGCCCCAGCATTTT
TRBJ2-7 | TRBV19 | . | TRBD2 | 15 | CASSIGLAGTYEQYF | TGTGCCAGTAGTATAGGACTAGCGGGGACGTACGAGCAGTACTTC
TRBJ2-6 | TRBV5-1 | . | TRBD1 | 18 | CASRGTGGYRPGANVLTF | TGCGCCAGCAGGGGGACAGGGGGTTATAGGCCTGGGGCCAACGTCCTGACTTTC
TRBJ1-5 | TRBV4-3 | . | TRBD1 | 16 | CASSQHRGQGNQPQHF | TGCGCCAGCAGCCAACACAGGGGTCAGGGCAATCAGCCCCAGCATTTT
TRBJ1-5 | TRBV18 | few | TRBD1 | 14 | CASSPSQGDQPQHF | TGTGCCAGCTCACCATCACAGGGGGATCAGCCCCAGCATTTT
TRBJ2-3 | TRBV5-1 | . | . | 15 | CASAFGALGTDTQYF | TGCGCCAGCGCCTTTGGGGCCCTAGGCACAGATACGCAGTATTTT
TRBJ2-3 | TRBV7-2 | . | . | 14 | CASSLGHSTDTQYF | TGTGCCAGCAGCTTAGGGCACAGCACAGATACGCAGTATTTT
TRBJ2-7 | TRBV7-8 | . | TRBD1 | 14 | CASSIRQGLGEQYF | TGTGCCAGCAGCATACGACAGGGCTTGGGAGAGCAGTACTTC
TRBJ2-3 | TRBV7-9 | . | TRBD1 | 15 | CASSWGQGGADTQYF | TGTGCCAGCAGTTGGGGACAGGGGGGCGCAGATACGCAGTATTTT
TRBJ1-1 | TRBV11-1 | . | TRBD1 | 15 | CASSSETGGNTEAFF | TGTGCCAGCAGCTCTGAGACAGGGGGGAACACTGAAGCTTTCTTT
TRBJ1-6 | TRBV5-1 | . | . | 13 | CASSLGQNSPLHF | TGCGCCAGCAGCTTGGGACAGAATTCACCCCTCCACTTT
TRBJ2-5 | TRBV5-1 | . | TRBD1 | 17 | CASSPSAGGRLRETQYF | TGCGCCAGCAGCCCATCGGCAGGGGGCCGCCTTAGGGAGACCCAGTACTTC
TRBJ2-1 | TRBV11-1 | once | TRBD1 | 16 | CASSLRLARGRNEQFF | TGTGCCAGCAGCTTACGTTTGGCCAGGGGGCGCAATGAGCAGTTCTTC
TRBJ2-3 | TRBV19 | . | . | 14 | CASKSQGGTDTQYF | TGTGCCAGTAAGTCACAGGGTGGTACAGATACGCAGTATTTT
TRBJ2-7 | TRBV3-1/TRBV3-2 | . | . | 15 | CASSQGGSFSYEQYF | TGTGCCAGCAGCCAAGGCGGCAGTTTTTCCTACGAGCAGTACTTC
TRBJ2-1 | TRBV5-1 | once | . | 13 | CASSLARGGEQFF | TGCGCCAGCAGCTTGGCTCGAGGGGGTGAGCAGTTCTTC
TRBJ2-7 | TRBV4-1 | . | . | 19 | CASSQGESLLGGGLYEQYF | TGCGCCAGCAGCCAAGGGGAGTCCTTGTTAGGTGGTGGGCTATACGAGCAGTACTTC
TRBJ2-7 | TRBV4-2 | . | TRBD2 | 15 | CASSQGLADSYEQYF | TGTGCCAGCAGCCAAGGGCTAGCGGATTCCTACGAGCAGTACTTC